The rows below give T cell receptor beta chains drawn from one sample of a study of blood T cells in healthy people across ages. TCRdb independently ran MiXCR on the 5' RACE reads; one entry per CDR3 protein. The sample holds some 1.4 million distinct CDR3 sequences, 40% to 50% seen once. Sequenced: blood. All receptors derive from a woman aged 18-29 years in good health. Each CDR3 is given with its conserved first and last residue. A D gene is named only where the DNA matches it firmly. Clone size appears in some rows only: once, few, many, or a class for an expanded clone.

v_gene	j_gene	d_gene	len	abundance	CDR3nt	CDR3aa
TRBV27	TRBJ2-3	TRBD2	17	.	TGTGCCAGCAGTTTATACCAGACTAGCGGGGCCGTGGATACGCAGTATTTT	CASSLYQTSGAVDTQYF
TRBV5-1	TRBJ1-1	TRBD1	17	.	TGCGCCAGCAGCTTCGGACAGGGAGGGCTGCTGGACACTGAAGCTTTCTTT	CASSFGQGGLLDTEAFF
TRBV10-3	TRBJ1-1	.	12	.	TGTGCCATCAATGGAGGGGGTTTAGAAGCTTTCTTT	CAINGGGLEAFF
TRBV4-1	TRBJ2-1	TRBD1	15	many	TGCGCCAGCAGCCACGTCACAGGGGATTACAATGAGCAGTTCTTC	CASSHVTGDYNEQFF
TRBV21-1	TRBJ1-2	.	15	.	TGTGCCAGCAGCCCTCCTGCGAGGGGGCGGGGAGGCTACACCTTC	CASSPPARGRGGYTF
TRBV5-5	TRBJ2-7	.	14	few	TGTGCCAGCAGCTGGGGACGGGATGCCTACGAGCAGTACTTC	CASSWGRDAYEQYF
TRBV5-1	TRBJ1-1	.	11	.	TGCGCCAGCAGCGCCGGGGTTGAAGCTTTCTTT	CASSAGVEAFF
TRBV12-3/TRBV12-4	TRBJ1-4	TRBD1	13	.	TGTGCCAGCACCTCAGGGGGAAATGAAAAACTGTTTTTT	CASTSGGNEKLFF
TRBV20-1	TRBJ2-3	.	14	once	TGCAGTGCTAGAGATTTCGGAAACACAGATACGCAGTATTTT	CSARDFGNTDTQYF
TRBV28	TRBJ2-1	.	15	.	TGTGCCAGCAGGGACGGAGGGGGCCGGTACAATGAGCCGTTCTTC	CASRDGGGRYNEPFF
TRBV27	TRBJ2-7	TRBD2	16	few	TGTGCCAGCAGACGTATGGGGGGGGTGGTCAGCTACGAGCAGTACTTC	CASRRMGGVVSYEQYF
TRBV4-3	TRBJ2-5	TRBD2	15	.	TGCACCAGCAGCCACAATATAGCGGGGCGAGAGACCCAGTACTTC	CTSSHNIAGRETQYF
TRBV3-1	TRBJ1-3	.	17	.	TGTGCCAGCACCTCGGCAGGAGGAGGGTTCTCTGGAAACACCATATATTTT	CASTSAGGGFSGNTIYF
TRBV20-1	TRBJ1-5	.	15	.	TGCAGTGCTAGACCCAGATCGCAGGGGAATCAGCCCCAGCATTTT	CSARPRSQGNQPQHF
TRBV20-1	TRBJ1-1	TRBD1	15	.	TGCAGTGCTCGGACAGGGGGCCATGGGAACACTGAAGCTTTCTTT	CSARTGGHGNTEAFF
TRBV12-3/TRBV12-4	TRBJ1-2	.	13	.	TGTGCCAGCAGTGCAACCGGGCCTCTGGGCTACACCTTC	CASSATGPLGYTF
TRBV4-1	TRBJ1-1	.	13	.	TGCGCCAGCAGCCAAGTACAGGCCACTGAAGCTTTCTTT	CASSQVQATEAFF
TRBV4-1	TRBJ2-3	TRBD2	16	.	TGCGCCAGCAGCCTAGGGGCTAGCGGGGTAGTAGATACGCAGTATTTT	CASSLGASGVVDTQYF
TRBV6-2/TRBV6-3	TRBJ1-2	TRBD1	15	.	TGTGCCAGCAGTCTTTCGACAGGGGAGGCCTATGGCTACACCTTC	CASSLSTGEAYGYTF
TRBV28	TRBJ2-2	.	16	.	TGTGCCAGCAGACCTGGAGGGGGCGCGAACACCGGGGAGCTGTTTTTT	CASRPGGGANTGELFF
TRBV28	TRBJ2-5	TRBD2	15	.	TGTGCCAGCAGTTTACCGGGACTAGCAGGAAATGAGCAGTACTTC	CASSLPGLAGNEQYF
TRBV20-1	TRBJ2-5	.	14	.	TGCAGTGCTCTCAGGGACACCAATACGGGGACCCAGTACTTC	CSALRDTNTGTQYF
TRBV4-1	TRBJ1-4	.	16	.	TGCGCCAGCAGCCACCGGGACCTGGGGGCTAATGAAAAACTGTTTTTT	CASSHRDLGANEKLFF
TRBV27	TRBJ2-7	TRBD1	15	once	TGTGCCAGCGGCCCGAAGACAGGGGGGATATACGAGCAGTACTTC	CASGPKTGGIYEQYF
TRBV20-1	TRBJ2-3	TRBD2	16	.	TGCAGTGCTAGAGGACTAGCGGGTTTCCTTCCAGATACGCAGTATTTT	CSARGLAGFLPDTQYF
TRBV12-3/TRBV12-4	TRBJ2-3	TRBD2	16	few	TGTGCCAGCACGGGCCGGCGGACTAGCGGCACAGATACGCAGTATTTT	CASTGRRTSGTDTQYF
TRBV7-2	TRBJ2-7	.	12	.	TGTGCCAGCAGCTCGGCCACCTTCGAGCAGTACTTC	CASSSATFEQYF
TRBV6-1	TRBJ1-2	.	13	.	TGTGCCAGCAGTGTATTACAGGGCTATGGCTACACCTTC	CASSVLQGYGYTF
TRBV20-1	TRBJ2-3	.	15	few	TGCAGTGCTAGAGGAGGTAGCTGGTCCACAGATACGCAGTATTTT	CSARGGSWSTDTQYF
TRBV20-1	TRBJ2-3	TRBD2	16	.	TGCAGTGCTTCCGCCCCCGGGGCGGGAGTAGTAGATACGCAGTATTTT	CSASAPGAGVVDTQYF
TRBV27	TRBJ2-4	.	16	.	TGTGCCAGCAGTTCGGACACCACAATGGCCAAAAACATTCAGTACTTC	CASSSDTTMAKNIQYF
TRBV25-1	TRBJ2-7	.	13	few	TGTGCCAGCAGTGTTGACGGTCCCTACGAGCAGTACTTC	CASSVDGPYEQYF
TRBV3-1	TRBJ2-1	TRBD1	16	.	TGTGCCAGCAGTCACGACGGGGACAGGGGGATATATGAGCAGTTCTTC	CASSHDGDRGIYEQFF
TRBV7-9	TRBJ2-7	.	9	few	TGTGCCAGCATTAACGAGCAGTACTTC	CASINEQYF
TRBV10-3	TRBJ2-1	TRBD1	12	.	TGTGCCATCAGAGGACAGGGCAATGAGCAGTTCTTC	CAIRGQGNEQFF
TRBV27	TRBJ2-7	.	14	few	TGTGCCAGCAGTTTATGGGACGGGGACTACGAGCAGTACTTC	CASSLWDGDYEQYF
TRBV20-1	TRBJ2-7	.	14	.	TGCAGTGCCGCCCCCGCGGGTTCCCCCTACGAGCAGTACTTC	CSAAPAGSPYEQYF
TRBV7-9	TRBJ1-2	.	13	.	TGTGCCAGCAGCTTAAATTCAGGGGATGGCTACACCTTC	CASSLNSGDGYTF
TRBV7-9	TRBJ2-7	.	14	few	TGTGCCAGCAGCTTAACCGGGAAAGATTACGAGCAGTACTTC	CASSLTGKDYEQYF
TRBV9	TRBJ2-1	.	17	few	TGTGCCAGCAGCGTCACCTCCGGGACCCCTGGCTACAATGAGCAGTTCTTC	CASSVTSGTPGYNEQFF
TRBV3-1	TRBJ1-2	.	13	.	TGTGCCAGCAGCCAACGACAGCTCTATGGCTACACCTTC	CASSQRQLYGYTF
TRBV7-7	TRBJ2-2	TRBD2	16	.	TGTGCTAGCAGCTTACAACTAGCGGGGAACACCGGGGAGCTGTTTTTT	CASSLQLAGNTGELFF
TRBV6-5	TRBJ2-4	.	15	many	TGTGCCAGCAGTTACGGGACCCTCGGGAAAAACATTCAGTACTTC	CASSYGTLGKNIQYF
TRBV25-1	TRBJ1-1	.	14	.	TGTGCCAGCAGTGAAGAACACCCGGTCGCTGAAGCTTTCTTT	CASSEEHPVAEAFF
TRBV11-2	TRBJ2-7	.	16	few	TGTGCCAGCAGCTTACCTGAGACTACTTCCCCCTACGAGCAGTACTTC	CASSLPETTSPYEQYF
TRBV5-1	TRBJ2-5	TRBD2	15	few	TGCGCCAGCAGCGCCTACTCTAGCGGGAGCTCTGAGCAGTACTTC	CASSAYSSGSSEQYF
TRBV9	TRBJ1-5	.	15	.	TGTGCCAGCAGCGTGTCAGGGGATAGCAATCAGCCCCAGCATTTT	CASSVSGDSNQPQHF
TRBV2	TRBJ1-4	TRBD1	18	.	TGTGCCAGCAGTATGGGACAGGGGCTCTCTCGAACTAATGAAAAACTGTTTTTT	CASSMGQGLSRTNEKLFF
TRBV12-3/TRBV12-4	TRBJ2-5	TRBD2	19	.	TGTGCCAGCAGTTTAGCGCTTTTAGGAGCGGGGGGGCTCAGGGAGACCCAGTACTTC	CASSLALLGAGGLRETQYF
TRBV5-1	TRBJ2-3	TRBD1	16	.	TGCGCCAGCAGCTCGTTCAACAGGGGTAGCACAGATACGCAGTATTTT	CASSSFNRGSTDTQYF
TRBV15	TRBJ2-5	.	13	few	TGTGCCACCAGCAGTCTCGGAGAAGAGACCCAGTACTTC	CATSSLGEETQYF
TRBV30	TRBJ2-7	TRBD1	12	few	TGTGCCTGGAATGACAGGGCCTACGAGCAGTACTTC	CAWNDRAYEQYF
TRBV11-3	TRBJ2-5	.	14	.	TGTGCCAGCAGCTCGGGACACGGTTACAATGAGCAGTACTTC	CASSSGHGYNEQYF
TRBV4-1	TRBJ2-7	TRBD2	15	few	TGCGCCAGCAGTCTCCGGACTAGCGGGGCCTACGAGCAGTACTTC	CASSLRTSGAYEQYF
TRBV5-1	TRBJ2-7	TRBD1	15	few	TGCGCCAGCAGCTTGGAAGGCAGGGGGAACTACGAGCAGTACTTC	CASSLEGRGNYEQYF
TRBV6-2/TRBV6-3	TRBJ2-7	TRBD2	16	.	TGTGCCAGCAGTTACAGTTCCGGGACTAGCGGCTACGAGCAGTACTTC	CASSYSSGTSGYEQYF
TRBV20-1	TRBJ2-3	.	11	few	TGCAGTGTAGCCCAGTCGGATACGCAGTATTTT	CSVAQSDTQYF